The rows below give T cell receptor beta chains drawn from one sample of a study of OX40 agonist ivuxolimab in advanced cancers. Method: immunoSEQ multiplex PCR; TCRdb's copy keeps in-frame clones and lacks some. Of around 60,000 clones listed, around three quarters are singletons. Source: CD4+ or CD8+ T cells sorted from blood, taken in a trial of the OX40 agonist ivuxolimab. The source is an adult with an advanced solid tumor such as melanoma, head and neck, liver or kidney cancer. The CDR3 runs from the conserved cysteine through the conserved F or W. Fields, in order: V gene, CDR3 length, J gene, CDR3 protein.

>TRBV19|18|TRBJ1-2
CASSHPSKRQGPPYGYTF
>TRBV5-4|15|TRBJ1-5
CASSLKGQENQPQHF
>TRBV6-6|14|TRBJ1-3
CASSYGGSGNTIYF
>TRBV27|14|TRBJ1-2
CASSLGGGSYGYTF
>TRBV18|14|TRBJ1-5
CASSPMRGDQPQHF
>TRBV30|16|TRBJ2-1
CAWTSGRVNSYNEQFF
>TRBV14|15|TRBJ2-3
CASSEGTRSTDTQYF
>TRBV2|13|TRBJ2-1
CASSSNHRDEQFF
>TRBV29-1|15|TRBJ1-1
CSVWDRGRVAAEAFF
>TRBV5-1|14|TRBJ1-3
CASKGHFSGNTIYF
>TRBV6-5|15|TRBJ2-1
CASSSSGAGRNEQFF
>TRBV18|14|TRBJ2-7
CASSPPTTAYEQYF
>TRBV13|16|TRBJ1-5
CASSFRGVGPNQPQHF
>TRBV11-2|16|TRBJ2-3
CASSSLRGGITDTQYF
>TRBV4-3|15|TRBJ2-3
CASSRLQLSTDTQYF
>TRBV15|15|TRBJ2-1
CATSRGASGLNEQFF
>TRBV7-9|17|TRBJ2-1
CASSASRTRYVYNEQFF
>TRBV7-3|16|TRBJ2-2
CASSLLPGANTGELFF
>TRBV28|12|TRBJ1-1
CASSEMNTEAFF
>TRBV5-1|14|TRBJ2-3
CASSFGPLTDTQYF
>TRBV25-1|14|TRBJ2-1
CASSADRGNREQFF
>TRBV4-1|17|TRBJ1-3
CASSLGSLGSIGNTIYF
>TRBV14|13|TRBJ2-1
CASSQNTYNEQFF
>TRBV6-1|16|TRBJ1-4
CASSESNGYGREKLFF
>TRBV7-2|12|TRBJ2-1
CASSLVDRGDVF
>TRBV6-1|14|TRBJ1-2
CASSSKTGGYGYTF